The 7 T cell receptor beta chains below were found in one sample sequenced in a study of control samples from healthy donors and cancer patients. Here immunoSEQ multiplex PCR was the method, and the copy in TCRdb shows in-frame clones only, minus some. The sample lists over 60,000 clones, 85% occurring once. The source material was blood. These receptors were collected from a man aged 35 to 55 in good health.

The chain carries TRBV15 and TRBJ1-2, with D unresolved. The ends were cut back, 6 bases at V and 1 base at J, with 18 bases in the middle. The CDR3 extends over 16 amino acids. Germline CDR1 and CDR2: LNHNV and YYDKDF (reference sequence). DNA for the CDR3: TGTGCCACCAGTCAAGAGACTCATTACCGTAACTATGGCTACACCTTC. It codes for CATSQETHYRNYGYTF. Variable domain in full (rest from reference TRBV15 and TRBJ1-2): DAMVIQNPRYQVTQFGKPVTLSCSQTLNHNVMYWYQQKSSQAPKLLFHYYDKDFNNEADTPDNFQSRRPNTSFCFLDIRSPGLGDTAMYLCATSQETHYRNYGYTFGSGTRLTVV.

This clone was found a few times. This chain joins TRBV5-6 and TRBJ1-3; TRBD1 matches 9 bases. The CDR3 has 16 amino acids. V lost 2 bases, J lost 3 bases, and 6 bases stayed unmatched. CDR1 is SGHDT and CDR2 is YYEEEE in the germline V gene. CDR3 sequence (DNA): TGTGCCAGCAGCTTTGGACAGGGGATCTTTGGAAACACCATATATTTT. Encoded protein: CASSFGQGIFGNTIYF. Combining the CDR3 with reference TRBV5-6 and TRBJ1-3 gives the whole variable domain DAGVTQSPTHLIKTRGQQVTLRCSPKSGHDTVSWYQQALGQGPQFIFQYYEEEERQRGNFPDRFSGHQFPNYSSELNVNALLLGDSALYLCASSFGQGIFGNTIYFGEGSWLTVV.

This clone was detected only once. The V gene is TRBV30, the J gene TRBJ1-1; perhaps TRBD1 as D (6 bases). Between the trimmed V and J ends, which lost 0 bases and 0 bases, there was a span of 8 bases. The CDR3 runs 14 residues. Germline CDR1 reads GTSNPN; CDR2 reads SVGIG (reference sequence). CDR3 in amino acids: CAWSVDSLNTEAFF. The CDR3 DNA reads TGTGCCTGGAGTGTGGACAGTCTGAACACTGAAGCTTTCTTT.

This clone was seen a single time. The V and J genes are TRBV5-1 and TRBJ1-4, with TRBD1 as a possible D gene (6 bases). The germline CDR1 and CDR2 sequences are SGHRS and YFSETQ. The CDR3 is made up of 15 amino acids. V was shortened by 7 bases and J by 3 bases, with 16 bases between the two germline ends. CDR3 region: CASSFTGPPNEKLFF. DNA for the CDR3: TGCGCCAGCTCTTTCACAGGGCCCCCTAATGAAAAACTGTTTTTT.

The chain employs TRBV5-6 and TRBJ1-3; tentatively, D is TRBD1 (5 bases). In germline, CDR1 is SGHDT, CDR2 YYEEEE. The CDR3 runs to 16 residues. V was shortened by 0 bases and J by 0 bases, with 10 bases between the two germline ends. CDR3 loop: CASSLEWGSSGNTIYF. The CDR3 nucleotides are TGTGCCAGCAGCTTGGAGTGGGGGAGCTCTGGAAACACCATATATTTT. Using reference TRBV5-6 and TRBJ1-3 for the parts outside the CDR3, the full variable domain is DAGVTQSPTHLIKTRGQQVTLRCSPKSGHDTVSWYQQALGQGPQFIFQYYEEEERQRGNFPDRFSGHQFPNYSSELNVNALLLGDSALYLCASSLEWGSSGNTIYFGEGSWLTVV.

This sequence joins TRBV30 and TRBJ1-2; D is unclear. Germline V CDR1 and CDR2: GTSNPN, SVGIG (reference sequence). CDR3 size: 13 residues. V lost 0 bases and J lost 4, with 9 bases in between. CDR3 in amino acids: CAWSVRQPYGYTF. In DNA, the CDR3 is TGTGCCTGGAGTGTACGCCAGCCCTATGGCTACACCTTC.

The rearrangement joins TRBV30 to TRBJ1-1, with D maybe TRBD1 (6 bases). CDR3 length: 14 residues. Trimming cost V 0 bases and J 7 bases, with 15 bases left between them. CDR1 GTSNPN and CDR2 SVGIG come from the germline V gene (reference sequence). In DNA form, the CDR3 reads TGTGCCTGGAGTGTCACGGGGGGCGGAGGTGAAGCTTTCTTT. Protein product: CAWSVTGGGGEAFF.